These T cell receptor beta chains were read from a single sample in a study of T cell responses to AZD1222 COVID-19 vaccine. Sequencing used immunoSEQ multiplex PCR; TCRdb keeps in-frame clones, though not all of them. The sample carries 120,000 to 150,000 clones, 88% recorded once. Sample: peripheral blood, taken on day 0 of AZD1222 vaccination. These receptors were collected from an adult in good health. Each CDR3 is given with its conserved first and last residue. D genes are given only for firm matches. Size values are once, few and many counts, or a class for expanded clones, and some rows have none.

length: 16; J: TRBJ1-1; V: TRBV25-1; size: NA; D: NA; DNA: TGTGCCAGCAGTGAAAGATCTCACAGGGAGGACACTGAAGCTTTCTTT; CDR3: CASSERSHREDTEAFF
length: 14; J: TRBJ1-1; V: TRBV29-1; size: NA; D: NA; DNA: TGCAGCGTCCCCACTCGACAGGTGAACACTGAAGCTTTCTTT; CDR3: CSVPTRQVNTEAFF
length: 14; J: TRBJ1-4; V: TRBV7-2; size: few; D: NA; DNA: TGTGCCAGCAGCTTAATGAGGGGGGACGAAAAACTGTTTTTT; CDR3: CASSLMRGDEKLFF
length: 15; J: TRBJ1-5; V: TRBV28; size: NA; D: TRBD1; DNA: TGTGCCAGCAGTTTTCGGCAGGGGGCAAGACAGCCCCAGCATTTT; CDR3: CASSFRQGARQPQHF
length: 20; J: TRBJ2-1; V: TRBV6-7; size: few; D: NA; DNA: TGTGCCAGCAGTTACCCCCGAGGGGACCGGACGGCGAGCTCCTACAATGAGCAGTTCTTC; CDR3: CASSYPRGDRTASSYNEQFF
length: 16; J: TRBJ1-5; V: TRBV7-2; size: NA; D: TRBD1; DNA: TGTGCCAGCAGCCCGAGAGGCCCCGACAGGGCGGTTCCCCAGCATTTT; CDR3: CASSPRGPDRAVPQHF
length: 16; J: TRBJ1-1; V: TRBV18; size: many; D: NA; DNA: TGTGCCAGCTCACCAGGTACAGGGAATATGAACACTGAAGCTTTCTTT; CDR3: CASSPGTGNMNTEAFF
length: 14; J: TRBJ2-7; V: TRBV7-2; size: NA; D: NA; DNA: TGTGCCAGCAGCTTAGCAATCCCAGGGACCGAGCAGTACTTC; CDR3: CASSLAIPGTEQYF
length: 16; J: TRBJ2-1; V: TRBV5-8; size: NA; D: TRBD2; DNA: TGTGCCAGCAGCTTGGATCGGGGGGGCCTCGACAATGAGCAGTTCTTC; CDR3: CASSLDRGGLDNEQFF
length: 15; J: TRBJ2-1; V: TRBV5-8; size: NA; D: NA; DNA: TGTGCCAGCAGCTTGCAGGGCAGGGTTTACAATGAGCAGTTCTTC; CDR3: CASSLQGRVYNEQFF
length: 12; J: TRBJ1-1; V: TRBV25-1; size: NA; D: NA; DNA: TGTGCCAGCAGGGGGATAAACACTGAAGCTTTCTTT; CDR3: CASRGINTEAFF
length: 15; J: TRBJ1-1; V: TRBV9; size: NA; D: TRBD1; DNA: TGTGCCAGCAGCGAAGGGACAGGACAGAACACTGAAGCTTTCTTT; CDR3: CASSEGTGQNTEAFF
length: 15; J: TRBJ1-4; V: TRBV6-5; size: once; D: NA; DNA: TGTGCCAGCAGTTACGTACAGACAACTAATGAAAAACTGTTTTTT; CDR3: CASSYVQTTNEKLFF
length: 15; J: TRBJ1-5; V: TRBV19; size: once; D: TRBD1; DNA: TGTGCCAGTAGTCCCGGACAGGGGGTAGGGCAGCCCCAGCATTTT; CDR3: CASSPGQGVGQPQHF
length: 13; J: TRBJ1-2; V: TRBV4-2; size: NA; D: NA; DNA: TGTGCCAGCAGCCAAGATGAGTTCTATGGCTACACCTTC; CDR3: CASSQDEFYGYTF
length: 13; J: TRBJ2-5; V: TRBV4-3; size: once; D: NA; DNA: TGCGCCAGCAGCCAAGACGTTATGGAGACCCAGTACTTC; CDR3: CASSQDVMETQYF
length: 14; J: TRBJ1-3; V: TRBV19; size: NA; D: NA; DNA: TGTGCCAGTAGTATTGGGGGCTCTGGAAACACCATATATTTT; CDR3: CASSIGGSGNTIYF
length: 16; J: TRBJ1-1; V: TRBV9; size: NA; D: TRBD1; DNA: TGTGCCAGCAGCGGAGGTCCCGGCAGGGGGGACACTGAAGCTTTCTTT; CDR3: CASSGGPGRGDTEAFF
length: 17; J: TRBJ2-1; V: TRBV11-2; size: NA; D: NA; DNA: TGTGCCAGCAGCCCCAGGGGCGGCGGAGGACAATACAATGAGCAGTTCTTC; CDR3: CASSPRGGGGQYNEQFF
length: 11; J: TRBJ1-4; V: TRBV3-1/TRBV3-2; size: few; D: NA; DNA: TGTGCCAGCAGCCAAGACGAAAAACTGTTTTTT; CDR3: CASSQDEKLFF
length: 14; J: TRBJ1-1; V: TRBV5-4; size: few; D: TRBD1; DNA: TGTGCCAGCGGGAGGGGGCGGACGAACACTGAAGCTTTCTTT; CDR3: CASGRGRTNTEAFF
length: 8; J: TRBJ2-5; V: TRBV29-1; size: NA; D: NA; DNA: TGCAGCGTTGATCGCCAGTACTTC; CDR3: CSVDRQYF
length: 15; J: TRBJ2-1; V: TRBV28; size: NA; D: TRBD1; DNA: TGTGCCAGCAGTCAGGGGGACAGGTTCTACAATGAGCAGTTCTTC; CDR3: CASSQGDRFYNEQFF
length: 19; J: TRBJ1-3; V: TRBV4-1; size: NA; D: TRBD1; DNA: TGCGCCAGCAGCCGCGGGACAGGGGGCGATGTGGGCTCTGGAAACACCATATATTTT; CDR3: CASSRGTGGDVGSGNTIYF
length: 15; J: TRBJ1-1; V: TRBV6-2/TRBV6-3; size: NA; D: NA; DNA: TGTGCCAGCAGCCCTTTAACGGGACGGTACACTGAAGCTTTCTTT; CDR3: CASSPLTGRYTEAFF
length: 16; J: TRBJ1-3; V: TRBV15; size: NA; D: TRBD1; DNA: TGTGCCACCAGCAGACAAGTGGGGACAGGAGGAAACACCATATATTTT; CDR3: CATSRQVGTGGNTIYF
length: 15; J: TRBJ1-1; V: TRBV7-8; size: NA; D: NA; DNA: TGTGCCAGCAGCTTAGAACCACAGGACCCCGCGCGGGCTTTCTTT; CDR3: CASSLEPQDPARAFF
length: 14; J: TRBJ1-1; V: TRBV19; size: once; D: TRBD1; DNA: TGTGCCAGTAGTCCCCCGGGACAGGAGACTGAAGCTTTCTTT; CDR3: CASSPPGQETEAFF
length: 16; J: TRBJ1-3; V: TRBV9; size: NA; D: NA; DNA: TGTGCCAGCAGCGTAGAAGTCGGGGGAGCGGGAAACACCATATATTTT; CDR3: CASSVEVGGAGNTIYF
length: 15; J: TRBJ1-5; V: TRBV7-9; size: NA; D: NA; DNA: TGTGCCAGCAGCTCGCCGGGGGCAGAGAATCAGCCCCAGCATTTT; CDR3: CASSSPGAENQPQHF
length: 13; J: TRBJ1-2; V: TRBV4-3; size: NA; D: NA; DNA: TGCGCCAGCAGCCAGGGCGGCGCCTATGGCTACACCTTC; CDR3: CASSQGGAYGYTF
length: 15; J: TRBJ2-2; V: TRBV6-5; size: NA; D: NA; DNA: TGTGCCAGCAGTTCTACCCTGTTAAACACCGGGGAGCTGTTTTTT; CDR3: CASSSTLLNTGELFF
length: 15; J: TRBJ1-2; V: TRBV25-1; size: NA; D: NA; DNA: TGTGCCAGCAGTGAAGGGGGGGGCACTAACTATGGCTACACCTTC; CDR3: CASSEGGGTNYGYTF
length: 14; J: TRBJ1-2; V: TRBV4-1; size: NA; D: NA; DNA: TGCGCCAGCAGCCTAAACCGAGGGGACGATGGCTACACCTTC; CDR3: CASSLNRGDDGYTF
length: 15; J: TRBJ2-5; V: TRBV4-2; size: NA; D: NA; DNA: TGTGCCAGCAGCAAATCGCAGGGGATCCAAGAGACCCAGTACTTC; CDR3: CASSKSQGIQETQYF
length: 16; J: TRBJ1-1; V: TRBV5-4; size: NA; D: TRBD1; DNA: TGTGCCAGCACCTTCGGGGGGGGGACAGGGCCTTATGAAGCTTTCTTT; CDR3: CASTFGGGTGPYEAFF
length: 17; J: TRBJ2-3; V: TRBV5-4; size: NA; D: NA; DNA: TGTGCCAGCAGCTCCGATTGGAGTGGAAGGGGCACAGATACGCAGTATTTT; CDR3: CASSSDWSGRGTDTQYF
length: 16; J: TRBJ1-6; V: TRBV18; size: NA; D: NA; DNA: TGTGCCAGCTCACCCGACCTGGGTCCGACTGATTCACCCCTCCACTTT; CDR3: CASSPDLGPTDSPLHF
length: 12; J: TRBJ1-2; V: TRBV5-4; size: NA; D: NA; DNA: TGTGCCAGCAGCACGGACAGTTATGGCTACACCTTC; CDR3: CASSTDSYGYTF
length: 17; J: TRBJ2-2; V: TRBV11-3; size: few; D: NA; DNA: TGTGCCAGCAGCTCCGGGACTTCGAGCTGGAACACCGGGGAGCTGTTTTTT; CDR3: CASSSGTSSWNTGELFF
length: 12; J: TRBJ1-2; V: TRBV28; size: NA; D: NA; DNA: TGTGCCACCCGCTGGGGGTTCTATGGCTACACCTTC; CDR3: CATRWGFYGYTF
length: 15; J: TRBJ2-1; V: TRBV7-6; size: NA; D: NA; DNA: TGTGCCAGCAGCTTAGCCGTCAGCTCCTACAATGAGCAGTTCTTC; CDR3: CASSLAVSSYNEQFF
length: 12; J: TRBJ2-7; V: TRBV29-1; size: NA; D: NA; DNA: TGCAGCGGAACAACAGGGACCTCCGAGCAGTACTTC; CDR3: CSGTTGTSEQYF
length: 15; J: TRBJ1-2; V: TRBV4-1; size: NA; D: NA; DNA: TGCGCCAGCAGCCAAGAACGGGGGCCGGACTATGGCTACACCTTC; CDR3: CASSQERGPDYGYTF
length: 15; J: TRBJ2-2; V: TRBV7-2; size: NA; D: NA; DNA: TGTGCCAGCAGCCTCCAAGGGGGGTACACCGGGGAGCTGTTTTTT; CDR3: CASSLQGGYTGELFF
length: 18; J: TRBJ1-2; V: TRBV7-2; size: NA; D: TRBD1; DNA: TGTGCCAGCAGCTTAGCTTATAAGGGGCGGACAGGGGGCCTAGGCTACACCTTC; CDR3: CASSLAYKGRTGGLGYTF
length: 17; J: TRBJ1-2; V: TRBV18; size: NA; D: NA; DNA: TGTGCCAGCTCACCACTCAAGCCGGACAGTTCTAACTATGGCTACACCTTC; CDR3: CASSPLKPDSSNYGYTF
length: 15; J: TRBJ1-1; V: TRBV7-2; size: NA; D: NA; DNA: TGTGCCAGCAGCCCATGGGCCCACGTTCGCACTGAAGCTTTCTTT; CDR3: CASSPWAHVRTEAFF
length: 15; J: TRBJ2-4; V: TRBV19; size: NA; D: NA; DNA: TGTGCCAGTACCAGGGGAGATCTAGCCAAAAACATTCAGTACTTC; CDR3: CASTRGDLAKNIQYF
length: 12; J: TRBJ1-2; V: TRBV29-1; size: NA; D: TRBD1; DNA: TGCAGCGTACAGGGGGGTAGCTATGGCTACACCTTC; CDR3: CSVQGGSYGYTF
length: 16; J: TRBJ2-7; V: TRBV15; size: once; D: TRBD1; DNA: TGTGCCACCAGCAGAGAATTGCAGGGGGCAAGAGCCGAGCAGTACTTC; CDR3: CATSRELQGARAEQYF
length: 15; J: TRBJ2-7; V: TRBV18; size: NA; D: NA; DNA: TGTGCCAGCTCACCACCCCAACTGCAGGGCCGGGAGCAGTACTTC; CDR3: CASSPPQLQGREQYF
length: 15; J: TRBJ1-5; V: TRBV6-2/TRBV6-3; size: once; D: NA; DNA: TGTGCCAGCAGTTCTCCACAGCCTAGCAATCAGCCCCAGCATTTT; CDR3: CASSSPQPSNQPQHF
length: 22; J: TRBJ1-5; V: TRBV12-2; size: NA; D: NA; DNA: TGTGCAAGTCGCTCGCGTGGGGGGCGAGATCCATGTGCCCGATTTCGCTATCAGCCCCAGCATTTT; CDR3: CASRSRGGRDPCARFRYQPQHF
length: 14; J: TRBJ2-2; V: TRBV24-1; size: few; D: NA; DNA: TGTGCCACCAGGTCATCAGCCAACACCGGGGAGCTGTTTTTT; CDR3: CATRSSANTGELFF
length: 15; J: TRBJ1-1; V: TRBV11-2; size: NA; D: NA; DNA: TGTGCCAGCAGCTTAGTGGATATGATGAGAACTGAAGCTTTCTTT; CDR3: CASSLVDMMRTEAFF
length: 19; J: TRBJ2-1; V: TRBV9; size: few; D: TRBD2; DNA: TGTGCCAGCAGCGTAACGCTAGGGCGCCTAGCGGGGGTCTACAATGAGCAGTTCTTC; CDR3: CASSVTLGRLAGVYNEQFF